This TCR beta chain derives from a study of T cells in Graves' hyperthyroidism and ophthalmopathy. This clonotype was observed a few times. The CDR3 is 15 residues long. Germline lookup yields CDR1 LNHDA and CDR2 SQIVND (reference sequence). After removal of 4 bases from V and 10 bases from J, the junction contained 12 bases not matched to a gene. It was RNA transcripts that yielded the amplified TCR beta CDR3 regions. The TCR CDR3 was amplified in a first-round RT-PCR using the HTBI primer set. TCRdb analysed the multiplex PCR reads with MiXCR anew, one entry per CDR3 protein. The sample holds approximately 200,000 distinct CDR3 sequences; around 16% are singletons and the top ten take roughly two fifths.

Sample: blood. The receptor was derived from a middle-aged man with Graves' hyperthyroidism. This chain links TRBV19 with TRBJ1-3; 8 bases fit TRBD1. This chain's CDR3 is CASSSPGTGHRTIYF. CDR3 sequence (DNA): TGTGCCAGTAGTAGTCCCGGGACAGGCCATCGGACCATATATTTT.